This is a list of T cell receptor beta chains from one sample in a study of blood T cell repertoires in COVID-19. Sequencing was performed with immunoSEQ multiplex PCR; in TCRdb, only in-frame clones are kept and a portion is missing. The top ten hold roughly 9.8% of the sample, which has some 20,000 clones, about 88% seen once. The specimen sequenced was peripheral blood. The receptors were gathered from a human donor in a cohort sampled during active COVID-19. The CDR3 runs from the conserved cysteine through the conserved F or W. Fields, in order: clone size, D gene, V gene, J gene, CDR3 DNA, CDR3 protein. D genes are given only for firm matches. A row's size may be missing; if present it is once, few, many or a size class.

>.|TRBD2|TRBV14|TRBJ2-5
TGTGCCAGCAGCCAAGTGGCGGGAGTTTTAGAGACCCAGTACTTC
CASSQVAGVLETQYF
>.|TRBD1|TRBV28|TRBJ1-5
TGTGCCGTCTTAGGGACAGGGGTCAATCAGCCCCAGCATTTT
CAVLGTGVNQPQHF
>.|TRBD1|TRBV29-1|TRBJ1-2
TGCAGCGTTAGGACAGGCTATGGCTACACCTTC
CSVRTGYGYTF
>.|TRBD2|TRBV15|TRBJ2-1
TGTGCCACCAGCACCCCAGTCGGGGGGATTTTATTCTTC
CATSTPVGGILFF
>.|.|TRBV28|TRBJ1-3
TGTGCCAGCAGGGGCAGGTCTGGAAACACCATATATTTT
CASRGRSGNTIYF
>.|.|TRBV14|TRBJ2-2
TGTGCCAGCAGCGTCCGGTTTCCCACCGGGGAGCTGTTTTTT
CASSVRFPTGELFF
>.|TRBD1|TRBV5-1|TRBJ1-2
TGCGCCAGCAGACTGACAGGGGAACCTCGGGACTACACCTTC
CASRLTGEPRDYTF
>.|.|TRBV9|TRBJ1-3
TGTGCCAGCAGCCTCCAACAGGAGAGCTCTGGAAACACCATATATTTT
CASSLQQESSGNTIYF
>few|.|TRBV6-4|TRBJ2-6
TGTGCCAGCAGTGATCGTCCAGGGGAAACTGGGGCCAACGTCCTGACTTTC
CASSDRPGETGANVLTF
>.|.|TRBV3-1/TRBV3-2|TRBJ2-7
TGTGCCAGCAGCCAAGTAAACGGACACCAGTACTTC
CASSQVNGHQYF
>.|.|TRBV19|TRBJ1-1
TGTGCCAGTAGTATCCCGGGGATGAACACTGAAGCTTTCTTT
CASSIPGMNTEAFF
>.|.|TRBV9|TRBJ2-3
TGTGCCAGCAGCGTAGGGACAGAAGGGCAGTATTTT
CASSVGTEGQYF
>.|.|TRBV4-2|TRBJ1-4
TGTGCCAGCAGCCCCCCCGGACAAGAAAGGGAAAAACTGTTTTTT
CASSPPGQEREKLFF
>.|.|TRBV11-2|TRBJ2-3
TGTGCCAGCAGCTTAGGGCAGGGATTGGGTACGCAGTATTTT
CASSLGQGLGTQYF
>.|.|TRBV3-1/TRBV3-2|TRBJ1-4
TGTGCCAGCAGCCGAGACAGTAATGAAAAACTGTTTTTT
CASSRDSNEKLFF
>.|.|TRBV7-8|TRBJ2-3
TGTGCCAGCAGCCCGGAGGGAAATACGCAGTATTTT
CASSPEGNTQYF
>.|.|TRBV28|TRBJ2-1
TGTGCCAGCAGTTTCGTGTCCATCGAAGGGGGCAATGAGCAGTTCTTC
CASSFVSIEGGNEQFF
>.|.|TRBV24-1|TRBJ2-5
TGTGCCACCAGTGATTGGCTGGGGGGAAAAGAGACCCAGTACTTC
CATSDWLGGKETQYF
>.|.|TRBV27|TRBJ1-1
TGTGCCAGCAGTCCCTCCGGGAGCGTGGCCACTGAAGCTTTCTTT
CASSPSGSVATEAFF
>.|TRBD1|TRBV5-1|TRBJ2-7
TGCGCCAGCAGCGACCCTAGGACAGGGGACTACTACGAGCAGTACTTC
CASSDPRTGDYYEQYF
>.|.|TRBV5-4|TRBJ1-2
TGTGCCAGCAGCTCAGACAGTGATCACACCTTC
CASSSDSDHTF
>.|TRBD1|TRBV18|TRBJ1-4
TGTGCCAGCTCACCGGACAGGGCGATTTATGAAAAACTGTTTTTT
CASSPDRAIYEKLFF
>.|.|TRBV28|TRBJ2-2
TGTGCCAGCACCCCGGCTGGATTGACAGAGTACGCCGGGGAGCTGTTTTTT
CASTPAGLTEYAGELFF
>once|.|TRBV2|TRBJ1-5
TGTGCCAGCAGTGAAGGTCAGGCGAGTCAGCCCCAGCATTTT
CASSEGQASQPQHF
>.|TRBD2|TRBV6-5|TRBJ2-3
TGTGCCAGCGTTAGCGGGAGACCTAGCACAGATACGCAGTATTTT
CASVSGRPSTDTQYF
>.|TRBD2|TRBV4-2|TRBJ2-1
TGTGCCAGCAGCCGCAGCGGGAGAGCACCCTACAATGAGCAGTTCTTC
CASSRSGRAPYNEQFF
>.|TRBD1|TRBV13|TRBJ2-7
TGTGCCAGCAGTTTACCGGGACAGGGGGCCCACGAGCAGTACTTC
CASSLPGQGAHEQYF
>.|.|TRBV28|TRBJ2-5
TGTGCCAGCACCCCACTATTAGCTGGGACCCAGTACTTC
CASTPLLAGTQYF
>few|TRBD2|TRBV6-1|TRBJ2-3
TGTGCCAGCAGTGAACTAGCGGGAGCAGATACGCAGTATTTT
CASSELAGADTQYF
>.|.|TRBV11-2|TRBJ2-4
TGTGCCAGCAGCTTTTGGCAGGGAAGTTTAGCCAAAAACATTCAGTACTTC
CASSFWQGSLAKNIQYF
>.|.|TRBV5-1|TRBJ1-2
TGCGCCAGCAGCTTGTACAGTAACTATGGCTACACCTTC
CASSLYSNYGYTF
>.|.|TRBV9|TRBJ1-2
TGTGCCAGCAGCGTTCAGGCGGGCAAAGAGCAGGGCTACACCTTC
CASSVQAGKEQGYTF
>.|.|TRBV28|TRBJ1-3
TGTGCCAGCGCTTTTGTGGGGGCTTCTGGAAACACCATATATTTT
CASAFVGASGNTIYF
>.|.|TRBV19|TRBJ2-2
TGTGCCAGTAAGACTTCCAACACCGGGGAGCTGTTTTTT
CASKTSNTGELFF
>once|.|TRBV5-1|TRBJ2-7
TGCGCCAGCAGCTTGGGGTCCTACTACGAGCAGTACTTC
CASSLGSYYEQYF
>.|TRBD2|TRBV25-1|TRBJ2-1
TGTGCCAGCACCAAACAAAGCGGGAGCCCGTTCTTC
CASTKQSGSPFF
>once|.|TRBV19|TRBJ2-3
TGTGCCAGTAGAGGCTGGGGGCAGGGAGTAGATACGCAGTATTTT
CASRGWGQGVDTQYF
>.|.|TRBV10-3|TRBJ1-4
TGTGCCATCAGTGAGTCGGCAAAAGAAAATGAAAAACTGTTTTTT
CAISESAKENEKLFF
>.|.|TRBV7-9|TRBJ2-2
TGTGCCAGCAGCTTAGCCCCTGGCGGGAAGGTCCGGGAGCTGTTTTTT
CASSLAPGGKVRELFF
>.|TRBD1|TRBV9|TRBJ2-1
TGTGCCAGCAGCGCCACAGGGGGCTCCTACAATGAGCAGTTCTTC
CASSATGGSYNEQFF
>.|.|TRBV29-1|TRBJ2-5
TGCAGCGCCAAGACCGGGGGTCAAGAGACCCAGTACTTC
CSAKTGGQETQYF
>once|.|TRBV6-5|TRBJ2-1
TGTGCCAGCAGTCCGACCCGGTGGAGCGAGCAGTTCTTC
CASSPTRWSEQFF
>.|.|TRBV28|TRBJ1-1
TGTGCCAGCAGCAACAGGGTGTCCGGTGAAGCTTTCTTT
CASSNRVSGEAFF
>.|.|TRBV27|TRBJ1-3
TGTGCCAGCAGAGACAGCCAACCCTCTGGAAACACCATATATTTT
CASRDSQPSGNTIYF
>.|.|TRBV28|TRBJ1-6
TGTGCCAGCAGTTTACTAGTTACTTATAATTCACCCCTCCACTTT
CASSLLVTYNSPLHF
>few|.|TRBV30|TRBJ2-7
TGTGCCTGGAGGGACAGAGGCACGAGCTCCTACGAGCAGTACTTC
CAWRDRGTSSYEQYF
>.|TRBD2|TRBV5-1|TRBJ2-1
TGCGCCAGCAGCCTAAGGGGACTAGCGGGAGTCTTCGGGAATGAGCAGTTCTTC
CASSLRGLAGVFGNEQFF
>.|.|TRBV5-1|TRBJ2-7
TGCGCCAGCAGCCCCAGGGGTGAGAACGAGCAGTACTTC
CASSPRGENEQYF
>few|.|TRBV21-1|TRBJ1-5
TGTGCCACCCCTCCCCTAAGGCCCCAGCATTTT
CATPPLRPQHF
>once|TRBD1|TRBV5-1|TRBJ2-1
TGCGCCAGCAGCCCCCTACAGGGGGCCGGCGAGCAGTTCTTC
CASSPLQGAGEQFF
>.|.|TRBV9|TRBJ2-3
TGTGCCAGCAGCGTAGTGGAGGGAGTAACAGATACGCAGTATTTT
CASSVVEGVTDTQYF
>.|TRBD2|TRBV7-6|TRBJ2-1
TGTGCCAGCAGCGTCGGGACTAGTTCTCGGGATGAGCAGTTCTTC
CASSVGTSSRDEQFF